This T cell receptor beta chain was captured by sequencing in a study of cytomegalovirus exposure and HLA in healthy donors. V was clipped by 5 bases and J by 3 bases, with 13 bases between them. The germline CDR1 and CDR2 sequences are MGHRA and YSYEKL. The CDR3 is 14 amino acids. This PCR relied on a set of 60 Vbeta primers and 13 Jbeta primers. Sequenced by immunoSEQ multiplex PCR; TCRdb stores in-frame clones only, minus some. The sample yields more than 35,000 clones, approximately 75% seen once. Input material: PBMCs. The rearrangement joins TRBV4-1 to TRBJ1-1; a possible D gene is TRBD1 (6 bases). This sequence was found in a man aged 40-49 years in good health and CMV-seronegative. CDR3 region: CASSYRDTYTEAFF. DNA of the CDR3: TGCGCCAGCAGCTACCGGGACACCTACACTGAAGCTTTCTTT.